Included here is one T cell receptor (beta chain) sequence, with context. Its antigen is not identified. The entry originates in a study of CD8+ T cells in alopecia areata. Stated treatment: oral pan-JAK inhibitor, 5-10 mg twice daily. The CDR3 has 16 amino acids. V was trimmed by 0 bases and J by 4 bases, leaving 13 bases between them. Germline V lookup: CDR1 LGHNA, CDR2 YSLEER. Isolated RNA was reverse transcribed into cDNA used as the sequencing template. Some clones are missing from TCRdb's copy, which holds only in-frame ones; the method was immunoSEQ multiplex PCR. In the table there are 85,000 to 95,000 clones, about 70% of which are singletons. Findings and caveats of the study: TCR sharing across patients was less clear than in mice, possibly HLA-related.

The sequencing used CD8+ T cells sorted from blood, collected at week 44, from a patient treated with tofacitinib. The J gene is TRBJ1-3, the V gene TRBV4-3, with D perhaps matching TRBD1 (6 bases). This TCR was recovered from a human donor with alopecia areata. The CDR3 DNA sequence: TGCGCCAGCAGCCAAGATTCTGCGACAGGAGGAAACACCATATATTTT. This codes for CASSQDSATGGNTIYF.